This T cell receptor (beta chain) emerged from a study of shared clonotypes between healthy human individuals. Germline CDR1 is SGDLS and CDR2 is YYNGEE. Trimming at V came to 0 bases and at J to 11 bases, leaving 15 bases not matched to a gene. The CDR3 is made up of 16 amino acids. The method was immunoSEQ multiplex PCR; TCRdb's version includes in-frame clones alone and lacks a portion of them. The profile shows about 2.5 million clones, about 90% of them singletons. This rearrangement joins TRBV9 to TRBJ1-1; 8 positions match TRBD1. The receptor was isolated from a man aged 18 to 29 in good health. Some clones in this sample may be carry-over from other donors' samples. Material for sequencing was naive CD4+ T cells from PBMCs. The subset denotes: CD45RA+ positively selected. The CDR3 nucleotides are TGTGCCAGCAGCGTAGACCCTGGGACAGGAACCGGAGAGGCTTTCTTT. Translation gives CASSVDPGTGTGEAFF.